This T cell receptor beta chain stems from a study of blood T cell repertoires in COVID-19. The overall study: PBMCs, B-cell-depleted T cells, or T cells were the source of the cDNA or gDNA that made up the material.

Libraries were prepared by immunoSEQ multiplex PCR; TCRdb keeps only in-frame clonotypes and omits some of them. The sample yields 350,000 to 450,000 clones, roughly 90% seen once. V shed 5 bases, J shed 11 bases, and the junction held 4 bases outside the gene matches. CDR1 is LNHDA, CDR2 SQIVND, per germline (reference sequence). The CDR3 totals 12 residues. Exposed enrollees had met someone with a PCR-confirmed or clinician-diagnosed COVID-19 case at some point within the 2 weeks before study entry. Input material: PBMCs or T cells enriched from blood (not recorded which). The receptor comes from a woman younger than 35 who had been exposed to COVID-19. V usage is TRBV19 and J usage is TRBJ2-2; 8 bases fit TRBD1. The CDR3 coding sequence is TGTGCCAGTAGTGTACAGGGGGGAGAGCTGTTTTTT. This translates into CASSVQGGELFF. Looking up the rest from reference TRBV19 and TRBJ2-2 gives the full variable domain: DGGITQSPKYLFRKEGQNVTLSCEQNLNHDAMYWYRQDPGQGLRLIYYSQIVNDFQKGDIAEGYSVSREKKESFPLTVTSAQKNPTAFYLCASSVQGGELFFGEGSRLTVL.